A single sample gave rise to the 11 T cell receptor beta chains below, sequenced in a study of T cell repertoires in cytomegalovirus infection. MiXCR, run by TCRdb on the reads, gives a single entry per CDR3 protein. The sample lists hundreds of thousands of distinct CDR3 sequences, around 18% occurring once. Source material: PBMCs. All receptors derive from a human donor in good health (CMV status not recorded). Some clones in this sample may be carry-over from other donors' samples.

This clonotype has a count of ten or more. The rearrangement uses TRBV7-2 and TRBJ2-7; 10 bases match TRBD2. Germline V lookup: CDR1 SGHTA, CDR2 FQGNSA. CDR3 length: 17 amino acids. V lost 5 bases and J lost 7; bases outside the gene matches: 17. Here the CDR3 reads CASSLRPLSSGRLEQYF. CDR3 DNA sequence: TGTGCCAGCAGCCTACGCCCCCTTTCTAGCGGGAGACTGGAGCAGTACTTC.

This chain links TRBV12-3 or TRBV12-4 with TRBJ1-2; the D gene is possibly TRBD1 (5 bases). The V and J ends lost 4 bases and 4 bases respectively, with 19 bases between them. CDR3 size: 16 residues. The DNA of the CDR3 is TGTGCCAGCAGTTCGCTCGGGGGTGTCCTAATCTATGGCTACACCTTC. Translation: CASSSLGGVLIYGYTF.

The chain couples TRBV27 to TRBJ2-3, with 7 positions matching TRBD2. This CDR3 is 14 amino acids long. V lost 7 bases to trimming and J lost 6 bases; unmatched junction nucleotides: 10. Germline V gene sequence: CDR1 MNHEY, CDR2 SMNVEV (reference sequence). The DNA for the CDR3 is TGTGCCAGCACCCCCCTGGGGGGAGGGGATACGCAGTATTTT. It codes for CASTPLGGGDTQYF.

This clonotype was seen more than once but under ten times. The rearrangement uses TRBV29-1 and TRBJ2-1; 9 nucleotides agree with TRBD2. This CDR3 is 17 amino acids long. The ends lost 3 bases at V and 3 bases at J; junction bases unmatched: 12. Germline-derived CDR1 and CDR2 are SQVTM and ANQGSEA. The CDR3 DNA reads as TGCAGCGTTGAGTTACGGCTAGCGGGGACGATCTACAATGAGCAGTTCTTC. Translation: CSVELRLAGTIYNEQFF.

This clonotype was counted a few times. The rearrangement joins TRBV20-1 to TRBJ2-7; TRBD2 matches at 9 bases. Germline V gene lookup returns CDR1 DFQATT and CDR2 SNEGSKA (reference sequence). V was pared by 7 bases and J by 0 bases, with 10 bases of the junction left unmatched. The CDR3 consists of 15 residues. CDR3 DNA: TGCAGTGGGACTAGCGCAAAGGGGAACTCCTACGAGCAGTACTTC. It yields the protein CSGTSAKGNSYEQYF.

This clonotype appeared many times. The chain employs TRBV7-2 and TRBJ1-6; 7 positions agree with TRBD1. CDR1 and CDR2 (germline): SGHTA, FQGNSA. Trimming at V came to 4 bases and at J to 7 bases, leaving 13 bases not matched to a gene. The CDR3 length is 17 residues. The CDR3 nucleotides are TGTGCCAGCAGCTCCGGACAGGCTACTTTGGGGAATTCACCCCTCCACTTT. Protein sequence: CASSSGQATLGNSPLHF.

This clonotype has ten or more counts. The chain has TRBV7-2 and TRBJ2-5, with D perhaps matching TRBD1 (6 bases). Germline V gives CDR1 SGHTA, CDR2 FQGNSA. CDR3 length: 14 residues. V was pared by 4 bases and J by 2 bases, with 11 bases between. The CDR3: CASSYGQQQETQYF. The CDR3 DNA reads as TGTGCCAGCAGCTACGGACAGCAACAAGAGACCCAGTACTTC.

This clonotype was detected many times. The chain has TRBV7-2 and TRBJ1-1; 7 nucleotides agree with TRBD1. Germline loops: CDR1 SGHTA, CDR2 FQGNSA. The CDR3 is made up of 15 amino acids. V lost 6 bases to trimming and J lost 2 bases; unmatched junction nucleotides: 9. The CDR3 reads CASRINRGGNTEAFF. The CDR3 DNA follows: TGTGCCAGCAGAATAAACAGGGGAGGAAACACTGAAGCTTTCTTT.

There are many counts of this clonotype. CDR3 bases: TGTGCCAGCAGCTTAGGGGGACAGGGAAACATTCAGTACTTC. This gives the protein CASSLGGQGNIQYF. The rearrangement links TRBV7-2 to TRBJ2-4; 9 bases match TRBD1. V lost 1 base, J lost 6 bases, and 1 base stayed unmatched. CDR3 size: 14 residues. Germline V lookup: CDR1 SGHTA, CDR2 FQGNSA.

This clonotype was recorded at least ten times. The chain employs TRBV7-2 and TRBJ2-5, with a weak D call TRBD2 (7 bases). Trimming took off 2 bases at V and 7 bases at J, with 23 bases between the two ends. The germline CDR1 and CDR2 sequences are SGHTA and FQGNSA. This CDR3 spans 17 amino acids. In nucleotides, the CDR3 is TGTGCCAGCAGCTTAAGGGGGGGGTCTAGCCAGGCTGCGACCCAGTACTTC. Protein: CASSLRGGSSQAATQYF.

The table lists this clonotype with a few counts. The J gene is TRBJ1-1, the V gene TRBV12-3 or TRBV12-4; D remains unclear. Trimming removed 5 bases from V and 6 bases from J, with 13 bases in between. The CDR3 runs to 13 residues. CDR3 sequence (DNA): TGTGCCAGCAGTGCGGCCCGTGGCGCTGAAGCTTTCTTT. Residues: CASSAARGAEAFF.